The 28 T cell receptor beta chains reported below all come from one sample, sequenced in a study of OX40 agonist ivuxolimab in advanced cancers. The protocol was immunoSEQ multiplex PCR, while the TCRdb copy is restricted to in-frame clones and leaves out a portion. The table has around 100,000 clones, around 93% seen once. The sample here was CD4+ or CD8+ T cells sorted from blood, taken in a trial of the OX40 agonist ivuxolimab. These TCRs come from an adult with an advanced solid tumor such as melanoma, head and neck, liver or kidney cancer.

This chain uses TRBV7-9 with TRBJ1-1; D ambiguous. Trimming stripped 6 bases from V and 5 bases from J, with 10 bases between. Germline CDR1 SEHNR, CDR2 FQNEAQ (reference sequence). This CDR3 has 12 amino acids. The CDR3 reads CASSLAGTEAFF. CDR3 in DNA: TGTGCCAGCAGTCTTGCGGGGACTGAAGCTTTCTTT. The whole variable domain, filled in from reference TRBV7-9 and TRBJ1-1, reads DTGVSQNPRHKITKRGQNVTFRCDPISEHNRLYWYRQTLGQGPEFLTYFQNEAQLEKSRLLSDRFSAERPKGSFSTLEIQRTEQGDSAMYLCASSLAGTEAFFGQGTRLTVV.

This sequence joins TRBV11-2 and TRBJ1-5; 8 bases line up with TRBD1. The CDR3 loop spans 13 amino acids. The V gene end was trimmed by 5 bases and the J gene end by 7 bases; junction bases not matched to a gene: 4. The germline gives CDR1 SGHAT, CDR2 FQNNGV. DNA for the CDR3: TGTGCCAGCAGCGTCGACAGGGGACAGCCCCAGCATTTT. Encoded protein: CASSVDRGQPQHF.

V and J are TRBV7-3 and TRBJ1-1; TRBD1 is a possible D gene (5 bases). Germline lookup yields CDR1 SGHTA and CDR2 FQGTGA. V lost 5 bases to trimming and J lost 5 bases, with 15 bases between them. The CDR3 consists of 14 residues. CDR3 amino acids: CASSPHGAGTEAFF. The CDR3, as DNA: TGTGCCAGCAGCCCCCACGGGGCTGGAACTGAAGCTTTCTTT.

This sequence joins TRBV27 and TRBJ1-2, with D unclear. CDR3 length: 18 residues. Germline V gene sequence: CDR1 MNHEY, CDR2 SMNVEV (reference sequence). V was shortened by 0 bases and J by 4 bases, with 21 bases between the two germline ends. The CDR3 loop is CASSLSPVALSRTYGYTF. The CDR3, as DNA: TGTGCCAGCAGTTTATCCCCCGTCGCCCTAAGTAGGACCTATGGCTACACCTTC.

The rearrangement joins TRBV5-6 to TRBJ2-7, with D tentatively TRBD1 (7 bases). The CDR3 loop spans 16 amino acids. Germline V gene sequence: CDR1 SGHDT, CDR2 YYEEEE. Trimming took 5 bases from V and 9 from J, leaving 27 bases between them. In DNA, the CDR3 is TGTGCCAGCAGAGAAAGGGGCATAGGGGGCCAGCGGGTGCAGTACTTC. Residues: CASRERGIGGQRVQYF.

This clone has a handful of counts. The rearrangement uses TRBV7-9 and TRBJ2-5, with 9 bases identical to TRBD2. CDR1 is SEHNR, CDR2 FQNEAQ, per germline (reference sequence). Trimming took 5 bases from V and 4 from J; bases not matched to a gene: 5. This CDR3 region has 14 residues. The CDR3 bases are TGTGCCAGCAGCCCGAATAGCGGGGGAGAGACCCAGTACTTC. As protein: CASSPNSGGETQYF.

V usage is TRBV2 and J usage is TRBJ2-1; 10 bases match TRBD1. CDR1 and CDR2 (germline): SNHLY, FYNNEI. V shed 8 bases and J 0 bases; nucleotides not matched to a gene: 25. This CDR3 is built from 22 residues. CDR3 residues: CASGGGGQGDLGEKSSYNEQFF. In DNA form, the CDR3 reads TGTGCCAGCGGGGGGGGAGGACAGGGGGACTTGGGGGAAAAAAGCTCCTACAATGAGCAGTTCTTC.

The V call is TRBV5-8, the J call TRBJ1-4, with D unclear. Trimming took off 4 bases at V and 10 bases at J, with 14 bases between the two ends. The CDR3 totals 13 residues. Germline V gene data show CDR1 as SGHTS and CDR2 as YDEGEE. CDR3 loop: CASSGSRYGKLFF. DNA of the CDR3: TGTGCCAGCAGCGGCTCCCGGTATGGAAAACTGTTTTTT.

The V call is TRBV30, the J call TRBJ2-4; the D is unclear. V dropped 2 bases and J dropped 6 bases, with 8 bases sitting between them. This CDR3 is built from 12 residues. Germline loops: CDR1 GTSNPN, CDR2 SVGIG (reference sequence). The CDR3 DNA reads TGTGCCTGGAGTTCTACATCAAACATTCAGTACTTC. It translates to CAWSSTSNIQYF.

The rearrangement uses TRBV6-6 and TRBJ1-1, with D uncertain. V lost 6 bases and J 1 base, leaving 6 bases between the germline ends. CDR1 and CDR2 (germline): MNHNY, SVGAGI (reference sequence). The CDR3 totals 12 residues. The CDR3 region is CASSYTNTEAFF. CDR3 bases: TGTGCCAGCAGCTACACGAACACTGAAGCTTTCTTT.

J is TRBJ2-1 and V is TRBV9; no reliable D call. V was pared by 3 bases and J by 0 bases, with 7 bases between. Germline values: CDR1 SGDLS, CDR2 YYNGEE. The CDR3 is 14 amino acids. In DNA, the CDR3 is TGTGCCAGCAGCGAACGAAGCTCCTACAATGAGCAGTTCTTC. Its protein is CASSERSSYNEQFF.

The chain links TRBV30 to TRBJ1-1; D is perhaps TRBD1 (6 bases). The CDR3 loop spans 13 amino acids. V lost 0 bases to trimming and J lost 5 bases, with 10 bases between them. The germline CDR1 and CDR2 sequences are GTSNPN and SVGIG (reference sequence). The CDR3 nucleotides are TGTGCCTGGAGTGTAACAGGGAGGACTGAAGCTTTCTTT. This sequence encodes CAWSVTGRTEAFF.

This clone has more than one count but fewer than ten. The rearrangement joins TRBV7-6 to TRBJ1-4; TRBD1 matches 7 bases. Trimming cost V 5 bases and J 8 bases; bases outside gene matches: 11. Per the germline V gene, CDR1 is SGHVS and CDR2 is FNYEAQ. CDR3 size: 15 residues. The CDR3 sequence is CASSQPDRDLEKLFF. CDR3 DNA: TGTGCCAGCAGCCAACCTGACAGGGATTTAGAAAAACTGTTTTTT.

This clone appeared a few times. CDR3 protein: CASSVSFQRLETQYF. The CDR3 region has the DNA TGTGCCAGCAGCGTATCATTCCAGCGGCTGGAGACCCAGTACTTC. V gene TRBV9 combines with J gene TRBJ2-5; maybe TRBD2 (5 bases). V was cut by 1 base and J by 5 bases, with 15 bases left in between. In germline, CDR1 is SGDLS, CDR2 YYNGEE. The CDR3 has 15 residues.

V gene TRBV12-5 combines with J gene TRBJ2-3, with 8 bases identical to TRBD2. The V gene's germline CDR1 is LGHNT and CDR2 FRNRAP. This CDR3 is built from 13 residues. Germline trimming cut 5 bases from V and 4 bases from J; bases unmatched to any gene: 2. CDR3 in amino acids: CASGETSADTQYF. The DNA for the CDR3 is TGTGCTAGTGGTGAGACTAGCGCAGATACGCAGTATTTT.

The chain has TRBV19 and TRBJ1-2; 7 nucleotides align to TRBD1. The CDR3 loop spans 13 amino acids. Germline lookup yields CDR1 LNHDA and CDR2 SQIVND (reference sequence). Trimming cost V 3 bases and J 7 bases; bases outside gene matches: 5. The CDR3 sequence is CASSIQGESGYTF. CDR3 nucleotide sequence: TGTGCCAGTAGTATCCAGGGGGAGAGTGGCTACACCTTC.

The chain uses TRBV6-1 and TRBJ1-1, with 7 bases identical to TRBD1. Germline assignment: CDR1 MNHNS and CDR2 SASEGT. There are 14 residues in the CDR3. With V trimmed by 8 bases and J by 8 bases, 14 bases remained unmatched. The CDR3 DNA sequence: TGTGCCAGCGGCATGACGGGACAGTCCGGGGAAGCTTTCTTT. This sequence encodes CASGMTGQSGEAFF.

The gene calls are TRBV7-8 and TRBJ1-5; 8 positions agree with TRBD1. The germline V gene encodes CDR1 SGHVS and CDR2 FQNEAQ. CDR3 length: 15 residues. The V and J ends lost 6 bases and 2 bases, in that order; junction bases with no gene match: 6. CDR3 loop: CASRSTGGGNQPQHF. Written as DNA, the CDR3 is TGTGCCAGCAGGTCCACAGGGGGTGGCAATCAGCCCCAGCATTTT.

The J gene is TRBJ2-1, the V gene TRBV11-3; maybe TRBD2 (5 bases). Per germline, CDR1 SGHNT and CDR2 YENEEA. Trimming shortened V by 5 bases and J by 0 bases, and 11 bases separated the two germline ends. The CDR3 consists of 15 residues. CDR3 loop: CASSTRVSSYNEQFF. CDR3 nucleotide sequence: TGTGCCAGCAGCACGCGGGTTAGCTCCTACAATGAGCAGTTCTTC. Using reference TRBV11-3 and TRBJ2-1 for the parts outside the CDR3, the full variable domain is EAGVVQSPRYKIIEKKQPVAFWCNPISGHNTLYWYLQNLGQGPELLIRYENEEAVDDSQLPKDRFSAERLKGVDSTLKIQPAELGDSAVYLCASSTRVSSYNEQFFGPGTRLTVL.

As DNA, the CDR3 is TGTGCCAGTAGTATTGGTGTAAGCTCCTACAATGAGCAGTTCTTC. It is translated as CASSIGVSSYNEQFF. The V and J genes are TRBV19 and TRBJ2-1; D remains ambiguous. Trimming removed 3 bases from V and 0 bases from J, with 9 bases in between. The CDR3 has 15 amino acids. Germline CDR1 and CDR2: LNHDA and SQIVND (reference sequence).

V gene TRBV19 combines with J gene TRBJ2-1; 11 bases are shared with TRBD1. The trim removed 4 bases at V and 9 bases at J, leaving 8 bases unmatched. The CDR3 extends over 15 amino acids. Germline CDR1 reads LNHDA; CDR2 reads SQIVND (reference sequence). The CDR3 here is CASSTGQGAVGEQFF. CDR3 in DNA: TGTGCCAGTAGTACAGGACAGGGGGCGGTTGGTGAGCAGTTCTTC.

The CDR3 DNA reads as TGTGCCAGCAGCCCAACGGGGGGCTGGGCGTATGAGCAGTACTTC. Its translation: CASSPTGGWAYEQYF. The chain links TRBV7-9 to TRBJ2-7, with D perhaps TRBD2 (7 bases). CDR3 length: 15 residues. V was cut by 5 bases and J by 7 bases, with 21 bases left in between. CDR1 is SEHNR, CDR2 FQNEAQ, per germline (reference sequence). Based on the CDR3 plus reference TRBV7-9 and TRBJ2-7, the full variable domain is DTGVSQNPRHKITKRGQNVTFRCDPISEHNRLYWYRQTLGQGPEFLTYFQNEAQLEKSRLLSDRFSAERPKGSFSTLEIQRTEQGDSAMYLCASSPTGGWAYEQYFGPGTRLTVT.

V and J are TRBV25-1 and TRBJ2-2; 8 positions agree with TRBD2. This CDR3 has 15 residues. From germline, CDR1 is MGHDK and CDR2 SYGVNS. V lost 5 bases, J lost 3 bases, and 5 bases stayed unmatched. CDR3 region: CASSNSGSHTGELFF. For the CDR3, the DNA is TGTGCCAGCAGTAACAGCGGGAGCCACACCGGGGAGCTGTTTTTT.

This CDR3 reads CASSQGTGGAYEQYF. CDR3 in DNA: TGTGCCAGCAGCCAAGGGACAGGGGGCGCCTACGAGCAGTACTTC. The gene calls are TRBV4-2 and TRBJ2-7; 11 nucleotides line up with TRBD1. The CDR3 loop spans 15 amino acids. Germline V lookup: CDR1 LGHNA, CDR2 YNFKEQ. V shed 1 base and J 2 bases; nucleotides not matched to a gene: 1.

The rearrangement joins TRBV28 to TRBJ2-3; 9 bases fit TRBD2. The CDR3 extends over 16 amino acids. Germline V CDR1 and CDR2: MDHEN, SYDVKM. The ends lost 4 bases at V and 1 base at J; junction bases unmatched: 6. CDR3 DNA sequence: TGTGCCAGCAGTTCCTCTAGCGGGACGGGCACAGATACGCAGTATTTT. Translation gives CASSSSSGTGTDTQYF.

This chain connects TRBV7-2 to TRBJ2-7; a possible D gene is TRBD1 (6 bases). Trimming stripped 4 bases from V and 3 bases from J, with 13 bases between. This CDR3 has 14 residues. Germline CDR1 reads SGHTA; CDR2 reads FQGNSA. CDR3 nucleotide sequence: TGTGCCAGCAGCTCCCGGGACACTCACTACGAGCAGTACTTC. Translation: CASSSRDTHYEQYF.

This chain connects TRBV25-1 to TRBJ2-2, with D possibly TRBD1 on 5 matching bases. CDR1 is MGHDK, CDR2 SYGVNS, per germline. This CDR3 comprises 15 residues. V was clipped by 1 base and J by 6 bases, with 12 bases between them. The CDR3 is CASSEFRGDAGELFF. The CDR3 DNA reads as TGTGCCAGCAGTGAATTTAGGGGTGACGCCGGGGAGCTGTTTTTT.

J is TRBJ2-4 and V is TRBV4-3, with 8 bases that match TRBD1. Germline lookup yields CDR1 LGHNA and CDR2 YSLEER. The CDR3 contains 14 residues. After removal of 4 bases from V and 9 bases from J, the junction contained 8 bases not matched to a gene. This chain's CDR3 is CASSLGQGNRIQYF. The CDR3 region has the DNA TGCGCCAGCAGCCTAGGACAGGGTAACCGCATTCAGTACTTC.